These 5 T cell receptor beta chains were sequenced from one sample in a study of response to subunit inactivated influenza vaccine. From the RT-PCR reads, TCRdb called clonotypes with MiXCR, one entry per CDR3 protein. The sample shows about 570,000 distinct CDR3 sequences, about 11% of them seen only once. These data also featured in a second study, about T cells expressing NK-cell markers. From that paper: TCR beta cDNA was made by 5'RACE template switching with UMIs.

This specimen consisted of PBMCs from blood, obtained on the day of vaccination. These receptor sequences come from a man aged 50-59 years who received an inactivated influenza vaccine.

In its sample, this clonotype was seen a few times. The gene calls are TRBV9 and TRBJ2-1, with 7 bases that match TRBD2. Germline CDR1 reads SGDLS; CDR2 reads YYNGEE. J gave up 4 bases and V 3 bases, and 7 bases lay outside the gene matches. The CDR3 extends over 15 amino acids. In DNA, the CDR3 is TGTGCCAGCAGCGCGAAGCTTAGCGGGTACAATGAGCAGTTCTTC. It encodes CASSAKLSGYNEQFF.

The chain uses TRBV29-1 and TRBJ1-4; TRBD1 is a possible D gene (5 bases). V dropped 4 bases and J dropped 15 bases, with 24 bases sitting between them. Germline CDR1 is SQVTM and CDR2 is ANQGSEA. This CDR3 is built from 14 residues. For the CDR3, the DNA is TGCAGCGTTGTGGACCCCGGCCGGGGCTCTGGTGTGTTTTTT. Amino acids: CSVVDPGRGSGVFF. Supplemented by reference TRBV29-1 and TRBJ1-4, the full variable domain reads SAVISQKPSRDICQRGTSLTIQCQVDSQVTMMFWYRQQPGQSLTLIATANQGSEATYESGFVIDKFPISRPNLTFSTLTVSNMSPEDSSIYLCSVVDPGRGSGVFFGSGTQLSVL.

This clonotype was observed a few times. The rearrangement joins TRBV29-1 to TRBJ1-2; no reliable D call. The V end was cut by 8 bases, the J end by 2 bases, with 12 bases between. The germline gives CDR1 SQVTM, CDR2 ANQGSEA. The CDR3 is made up of 12 amino acids. This CDR3 is CSIRGGNYGYTF. The DNA for the CDR3 is TGCAGCATACGGGGAGGGAACTATGGCTACACCTTC.

At least ten counts were recorded for this clonotype. The gene calls are TRBV6-5 and TRBJ2-7; 8 bases are a match to TRBD2. The length of the CDR3 is 18 residues. Germline-derived CDR1 and CDR2 are MNHEY and SVGAGI. Trimming cost V 0 bases and J 3 bases; bases outside gene matches: 13. CDR3 in DNA: TGTGCCAGCAGTTACTCGAGCTGGTTGCGGGAGGCCAACTACGAGCAGTACTTC. Protein: CASSYSSWLREANYEQYF.

This chain uses TRBV27 with TRBJ2-3; D remains ambiguous. This CDR3 region has 14 residues. V shed 6 bases and J shed 0 bases, with 10 bases lying between them. Germline V lookup: CDR1 MNHEY, CDR2 SMNVEV (reference sequence). The CDR3 bases are TGTGCCAGCAGACGTCCCGGAAGCACAGATACGCAGTATTTT. This sequence encodes CASRRPGSTDTQYF.